The 2 T cell receptor beta chains in this list originate from one sample, sequenced in a study of a mutant IDH1 vaccine in newly diagnosed glioma. Their recognized antigens are unknown. The repertoire was sequenced with immunoSEQ multiplex PCR; TCRdb's copy has only in-frame clones and lacks some. The sample records tens of thousands of clones, 81% being singletons. The time point: week 47, end of study. The vaccine gave 300 ug of a 20-mer mutant IDH1 peptide subcutaneously per dose. This material consisted of PBMCs, taken from a glioma patient whose treatment included an IDH1 peptide vaccine. These receptors were obtained from a man aged 40-49 years with glioma.

CDR3 residues: CASSPRHGAYEQYF. CDR3 sequence (DNA): TGCGCCAGCAGCCCACGACATGGAGCCTACGAGCAGTACTTC. V gene TRBV5-1 combines with J gene TRBJ2-7; D is uncertain. V was cut by 4 bases and J by 2 bases, with 13 bases left in between. The CDR3 is 14 amino acids. The germline V gene encodes CDR1 SGHRS and CDR2 YFSETQ.

This chain uses TRBV2 with TRBJ1-1; tentatively, D is TRBD1 (5 bases). This CDR3 comprises 15 residues. Trimming pared 7 bases from V and 1 base from J, leaving 16 bases between. Germline V gene data show CDR1 as SNHLY and CDR2 as FYNNEI. This CDR3 is CASNHRDPRNTEAFF. CDR3 coding DNA: TGTGCCAGCAACCACCGGGACCCTAGGAACACTGAAGCTTTCTTT. The full variable domain, its missing parts supplied by reference TRBV2 and TRBJ1-1, is EPEVTQTPSHQVTQMGQEVILRCVPISNHLYFYWYRQILGQKVEFLVSFYNNEISEKSEIFDDQFSVERPDGSNFTLKIRSTKLEDSAMYFCASNHRDPRNTEAFFGQGTRLTVV.